This entry features one T cell receptor (beta chain) sequence. Its antigen is still unknown. One base away there is no much larger clone; base qualities are not given. From V the trimming removes 6 bases and from J it removes 8 bases, while the gene matches leave 7 bases of the junction unaccounted for. Inclusive of the bounding cysteine and phenylalanine, the CDR3 is 14 residues long. Only CDR3 DNA is held: 42 bases, read in frame from base 1. Per the publication, the time point label means: persistent/refractory GD, antithyroid drugs over 5 years with positive TRAb. RNA was extracted from PBMCs in TRIzol for both TCR sequencing and RNA sequencing. Graves' disease was diagnosed according to American Thyroid Association guidelines. Patients for the study were recruited at an endocrinology department in Xi'an, China. Each patient gave approximately 10 milliliters of peripheral blood, collected in an EDTA anticoagulant tube. Ficoll Paque Plus density gradient separation was used to isolate PBMCs, and no further T cell sorting was performed. An Agilent 2100 Bioanalyzer and agarose gel were used to check RNA quality, and a NanoDrop 2000 was used to measure RNA concentration.

The sample is drawn from a study of regulatory T cells in long-lasting Graves disease (dated by TCRdb to about 2021). Concerning the study at large: Persistent Graves' disease meant more than 5 years of antithyroid drug treatment with TSH receptor autoantibodies that stayed positive. The study was registered as a clinical trial and conducted in China. A total of roughly 35 samples underwent TCR sequencing: about 13 from persistent and roughly 20 from newly diagnosed Graves' disease patients. Peripheral blood TCR sequencing and RNA sequencing compared persistent Graves' disease patients with newly diagnosed Graves' disease patients. On average, persistent Graves' disease patients in the clinical cohort had been on antithyroid drugs for approximately 10 years. What the work shows at the level of the full study, not this receptor alone: More public clonotypes were shared among persistent patients (about 2,800) than among newly diagnosed patients (roughly 1,000). Because the primary lesion, thyroid tissue, could not be accessed, the study looked at peripheral blood alone. Persistent Graves' disease patients showed lower TCR Shannon entropy and fewer highly expanded clones than newly diagnosed patients, suggesting clonal expansion. Sequencing and analysis were restricted to the TCR beta chain. Persistent disease showed preferential use of TRBV28, TRBJ1-2 and TRBJ2-5, whereas newly diagnosed disease favored TRBV20-1 and TRBJ2-1. The small sample size was acknowledged by the authors as a limitation that may reduce accuracy.

The receptor library was made with multiplex PCR. The sample was run on an Illumina HiSeq 4000. To build TCR beta libraries, CDR3 regions were amplified by Arm-PCR using iRepertoire HTBI primers. Before sequencing, the PCR products went through gel purification. In the paper's pipeline: A total of under 80 TRBV and approximately 13 TRBJ segments were identified across samples and were used for gene usage analysis of CDR3 amino acid clonotypes. COPE and FqMerger were used to merge filtered high-quality paired reads into contigs. BLAST was used to align contigs to IMGT TRBV, TRBD and TRBJ reference genes, with CDR3 defined following IMGT. Highly expanded clones were defined as clonotypes with a frequency above 0.1%. Shannon entropy served as the measure of repertoire diversity, while the Gini coefficient captured V-J evenness. Clonotypes shared by more than one individual were considered public. TCRdb itself trimmed the public reads at Q25 with fastp, ran MiXCR and retained productive beta chains. A single entry per CDR3 protein holds the most common genes and DNA from its merged rows. TCRdb's processing, not the authors' own work, is the source of the V and J calls. This sample comprises roughly 500,000 distinct CDR3 sequences, about a fifth of them detected only once. Approximately 6.4% of the sample goes to the ten largest clones.

The chain is encoded by TRBV12-3 or TRBV12-4 joined to TRBJ1-6; 7 junctional bases match TRBD1. The sequence derives from a female donor with Graves disease. The source material was peripheral blood mononuclear cells (PBMCs), sampled when the disease was refractory, from a patient treated with antithyroid drugs. The DNA sequence reads TGTGCCAGCAGAGGTGGAGGGGGCCATTCACCCCTCCACTTT. The encoded protein is CASRGGGGHSPLHF.